These 13 T cell receptor beta chains originate from one sample sequenced in a study of T-cell reconstitution after alpha-beta-depleted transplantation in children. For TCRbeta, the library was prepared with unique molecular identifiers. A single record per CDR3 protein comes from TCRdb applying MiXCR to the PCR reads. The data show 200,000 to 300,000 distinct CDR3 sequences, 20% to 30% seen once. The sequencing used PBMCs, mostly from graft donor cells, collected 360 days after TCRalphabeta/CD19-depleted stem cell transplant. The receptors were gathered from a female patient aged 2-15 years who had a stem cell transplant for congenital amegakaryocytic thrombocytopenia, so the T cells may come from the graft donor.

The chain links TRBV20-1 to TRBJ1-1, with a tentative D call TRBD1 (6 bases). Germline loops: CDR1 DFQATT, CDR2 SNEGSKA (reference sequence). The CDR3 runs to 15 residues. Trimming took 3 bases from V and 3 from J, leaving 17 bases between them. The CDR3 coding sequence is TGCAGTGCTAGCCCCGGGGGCTCCAAATACACTGAAGCTTTCTTT. This gives the protein CSASPGGSKYTEAFF.

This clonotype was counted a few times. The chain couples TRBV29-1 to TRBJ2-3; TRBD2 is a possible D gene (5 bases). CDR3 size: 15 residues. The germline V gene has CDR1 SQVTM and CDR2 ANQGSEA. V shed 6 bases and J shed 2 bases, with 18 bases lying between them. CDR3: CSVARAGPTTDTQYF. The CDR3, as DNA: TGCAGCGTCGCGCGGGCTGGACCCACCACAGATACGCAGTATTTT.

This clonotype was counted many times. V usage is TRBV29-1 and J usage is TRBJ2-7, with TRBD1 as a possible D gene (5 bases). There are 12 residues in the CDR3. The V end lost 4 bases, the J end lost 4 bases, and 11 bases lay between the germline ends. From germline, CDR1 is SQVTM and CDR2 ANQGSEA. The CDR3 sequence is CSVAQGSYEQYF. CDR3 coding DNA: TGCAGCGTTGCTCAGGGCTCATACGAGCAGTACTTC.

This clonotype occurred many times. CDR3 region: CASSLALAVRDTQYF. Here the CDR3 DNA reads TGTGCCAGCAGCTTGGCACTAGCGGTACGAGATACGCAGTATTTT. The J gene is TRBJ2-3, the V gene TRBV5-6; 8 positions match TRBD2. Germline V lookup: CDR1 SGHDT, CDR2 YYEEEE. V was clipped by 0 bases and J by 5 bases; unmatched bases: 5. The CDR3 totals 15 residues.

Comment on this clonotype: In this CDR3 the conserved last residue, phenylalanine or tryptophan, is missing, so a read error is likely. The rearrangement links TRBV6-1 to TRBJ1-6; no definite D call. This CDR3 contains 17 residues. The V end lost 7 bases, the J end lost 0 bases, and 16 bases lay between the germline ends. Germline V gene sequence: CDR1 MNHNS, CDR2 SASEGT. The CDR3 spells CASNLKTRDSYNSPLHY. In DNA, the CDR3 is TGTGCCAGCAACTTAAAGACAAGAGACTCCTATAATTCACCCCTCCACTAT.

This clonotype has at least ten counts. The chain is built from TRBV4-1 and TRBJ2-7; 7 nucleotides line up with TRBD2. J was trimmed by 0 bases and V by 1 base; bases with no gene match: 6. The CDR3 is 16 amino acids. Germline values: CDR1 MGHRA, CDR2 YSYEKL. CDR3 DNA sequence: TGCGCCAGCAGCCAAGTTTGGCCGGGGGGCTCCTACGAGCAGTACTTC. Translating it yields CASSQVWPGGSYEQYF.

CDR3 sequence (DNA): TGTGCCAGCAGCGTAGCTCCGACCAACGAGCAGTACTTC. Translating it yields CASSVAPTNEQYF. The chain recombines TRBV9 with TRBJ2-7; no definite D call. The CDR3 runs to 13 residues. Germline values: CDR1 SGDLS, CDR2 YYNGEE. V lost 0 bases to trimming and J lost 5 bases, with 9 bases between them.

The chain links TRBV6-5 to TRBJ1-1; possibly TRBD1 for D (5 bases). CDR3 size: 15 residues. V was clipped by 0 bases and J by 1 base, with 9 bases between them. Germline CDR1 and CDR2: MNHEY and SVGAGI. The CDR3 region is CASSYSIGANTEAFF. The CDR3 nucleotides read TGTGCCAGCAGTTACTCGATCGGGGCGAACACTGAAGCTTTCTTT.

The chain links TRBV28 to TRBJ2-3; 8 bases are shared with TRBD1. CDR3 size: 14 residues. V shed 8 bases, J shed 3 bases, and the junction held 7 bases outside the gene matches. Germline V gives CDR1 MDHEN, CDR2 SYDVKM. CDR3 amino acids: CASGGTGGTDTQYF. The CDR3 DNA reads TGTGCCAGCGGCGGGACAGGTGGGACAGATACGCAGTATTTT.

This chain connects TRBV24-1 to TRBJ2-3; D call uncertain. The CDR3 spans 15 residues. The V gene lost 4 bases and the J gene lost 0 bases, with 10 bases spanning the gap. Germline CDR1 KGHDR, CDR2 SFDVKD. CDR3 DNA: TGTGCCACCAGTGACACTGGGCCTAGCACAGATACGCAGTATTTT. Its translation: CATSDTGPSTDTQYF.

Worth noting for this clonotype: The CDR3 carries no conserved terminal phenylalanine or tryptophan, so it likely arises from a read error. J is TRBJ2-1 and V is TRBV24-1; 11 bases line up with TRBD2. The germline V gene has CDR1 KGHDR and CDR2 SFDVKD. This CDR3 spans 11 amino acids. The junction had 3 bases not matched to a gene; V was cut back by 11 bases and J by 10 bases. The DNA of the CDR3 is TGTGCCAGTAGCGGGAGGGGAGAGCAGTTCGTC. It specifies CASSGRGEQFV.

This clonotype was counted a few times. The CDR3 spells CASSLAGLADNEQFF. Written as DNA, the CDR3 is TGTGCCAGCAGCTTAGCGGGACTAGCGGACAATGAGCAGTTCTTC. The chain uses TRBV7-7 and TRBJ2-1; 11 positions match TRBD2. Germline CDR1 and CDR2: SSHAT and FNYEAQ (reference sequence). J gave up 5 bases and V 0 bases, and 0 bases lay outside the gene matches. This CDR3 is 15 amino acids long.

This clonotype was detected many times. In nucleotides, the CDR3 is TGTGCAGTTTGGGGACAGAGCAATCAGCCCCAGCATTTT. Its protein is CAVWGQSNQPQHF. The rearrangement links TRBV28 to TRBJ1-5; 7 bases map to TRBD1. The CDR3 covers 13 residues. Germline V CDR1 and CDR2: MDHEN, SYDVKM.